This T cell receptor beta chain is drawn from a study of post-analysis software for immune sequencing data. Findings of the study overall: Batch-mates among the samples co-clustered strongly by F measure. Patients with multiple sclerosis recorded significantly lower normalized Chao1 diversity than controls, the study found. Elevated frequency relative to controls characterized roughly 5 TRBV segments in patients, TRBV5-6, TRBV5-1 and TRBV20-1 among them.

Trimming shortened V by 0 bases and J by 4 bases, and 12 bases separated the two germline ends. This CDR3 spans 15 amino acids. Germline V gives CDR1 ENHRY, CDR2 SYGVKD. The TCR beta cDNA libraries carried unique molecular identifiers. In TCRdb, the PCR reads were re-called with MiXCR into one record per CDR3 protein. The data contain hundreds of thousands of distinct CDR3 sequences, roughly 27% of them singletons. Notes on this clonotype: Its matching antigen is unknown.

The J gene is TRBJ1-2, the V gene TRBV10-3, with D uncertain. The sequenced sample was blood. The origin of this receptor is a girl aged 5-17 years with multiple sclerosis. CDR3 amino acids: CAISESMESGYGYTF. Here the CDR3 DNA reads TGTGCCATCAGTGAGTCCATGGAGTCCGGCTATGGCTACACCTTC.